The next 5 T cell receptor beta chains were all read from a single sample in a study of early T cells in non-severe SARS-CoV-2 infection (TCRdb year 2021). The library was obtained by 5' RACE. TCRdb records NextSeq 500 as the sequencer. TCRdb cleaned the public reads at Q25 with fastp, built clones with MiXCR and kept in-frame beta chains. Every CDR3 protein is listed once, alongside the most common genes and DNA of its rows. The sample profile shows just over 60,000 distinct CDR3 sequences; about 9.9% of them were found once. In total, the top ten clones hold around 1.3% of the sample. Input material: whole blood. These receptors were taken from an adult who was a healthcare worker with PCR-confirmed SARS-CoV-2 infection or an uninfected control (not recorded which).

A few counts support this clonotype. The J gene is TRBJ2-7, the V gene TRBV2; maybe TRBD1 (5 bases). Trimming took 3 bases from V and 0 from J, leaving 12 bases between them. This CDR3 has 15 amino acids. Germline V gene sequence: CDR1 SNHLY, CDR2 FYNNEI. For the CDR3, the DNA is TGTGCCAGCAGTGAGCAGGGTCATAGCTCCTACGAGCAGTACGTC. It codes for CASSEQGHSSYEQYV.

This clonotype was observed many times. This chain joins TRBV29-1 and TRBJ1-1; TRBD1 is a possible D gene (5 bases). Germline V lookup: CDR1 SQVTM, CDR2 ANQGSEA. Trimming stripped 4 bases from V and 0 bases from J, with 9 bases between. The CDR3 is 13 residues long. The CDR3 bases are TGCAGCGTTGCGGGGGTAATGAACACTGAAGCTTTCTTT. As protein: CSVAGVMNTEAFF.

This clonotype was detected ten times or more. This chain uses TRBV2 with TRBJ1-2; 7 positions match TRBD1. The CDR3 is 16 amino acids. Germline values: CDR1 SNHLY, CDR2 FYNNEI. With V trimmed by 2 bases and J by 8 bases, 14 bases remained unmatched. Written as DNA, the CDR3 is TGTGCCAGCAGTGAATCCCCGACACCCCAGGGGGGAGGCTACACCTTC. Protein product: CASSESPTPQGGGYTF. The variable domain in full, completed from reference TRBV2 and TRBJ1-2, reads EPEVTQTPSHQVTQMGQEVILRCVPISNHLYFYWYRQILGQKVEFLVSFYNNEISEKSEIFDDQFSVERPDGSNFTLKIRSTKLEDSAMYFCASSESPTPQGGGYTFGSGTRLTVV.

The chain employs TRBV7-8 and TRBJ1-2; 8 bases are a match to TRBD1. The ends lost 6 bases at V and 5 bases at J; junction bases unmatched: 8. The V gene's germline CDR1 is SGHVS and CDR2 FQNEAQ. This CDR3 spans 14 amino acids. The CDR3 sequence: CASSAQGGGYGYTF. The CDR3 bases are TGTGCCAGCAGTGCACAGGGGGGAGGTTATGGCTACACCTTC.

The chain carries TRBV3-1 and TRBJ2-3; D might be TRBD2 (6 bases). The CDR3 spans 18 residues. Trimming cost V 6 bases and J 2 bases, with 24 bases left between them. Germline lookup yields CDR1 LGHDT and CDR2 YNNKEL (reference sequence). The DNA for the CDR3 is TGTGCCAGCAGTCAACGACTAGGTGGGCTAGCCCTCACAGATACGCAGTATTTT. Encoded protein: CASSQRLGGLALTDTQYF.